This T cell receptor beta chain stems from a study of human T cells and chemical hapten exposure. In the study overall: Upper back patch tests used 0.01% DPC, scored after 6 days. Per-sample TCR yield variability stemmed mainly from small pooled library volume differences.

This clonotype has only a few counts. No antigen is known for it. The junction departs from the called germline gene at one end, perhaps through a read error. Study outcomes and limitations: Having alopecia, the donors may differ immunologically from healthy people. The study found that DPC sensitization did not change TCRs above 1 in 1000 frequency.

Sample time point: patch test 3, about 24 weeks after DPC sensitization. The treatment: therapeutic diphenylcyclopropenone sensitization with weekly scalp DPC. TCRdb itself ran the RACE reads through MiXCR, one entry per CDR3 protein. Of under 100,000 distinct CDR3 sequences in the sample, roughly 10% were seen once. Germline V gives CDR1 SGHTA, CDR2 FQGNSA. The CDR3 runs to 17 residues. This chain connects TRBV7-2 to TRBJ1-3, with 7 bases fitting TRBD1. The receptor was isolated from a woman between 45 and 65 years old with alopecia areata. Some clones in this sample may be carry-over from other donors' samples. Sequenced material: whole blood, taken in connection with sensitization to the hapten diphenylcyclopropenone (DPC). CDR3 sequence (DNA): TGTGCCAGCGGCTTGCGGGGGGGGACAGATCCTAGAAACACCATATATTTT. This translates into CASGLRGGTDPRNTIYF.